Below, 32 T cell receptor beta chains from the same sample are listed, as sequenced in a study of blood T cells in healthy people across ages. Through a sample-barcoded 5' primer and a J-beta primer mix, a second PCR was run for roughly 6 to 12 cycles. In TCRdb, the 5' RACE reads were re-called with MiXCR into one record per CDR3 protein. The data contain 1.5 million to 2 million distinct CDR3 sequences, 49% of them singletons. Sequencing used blood. The source is a woman aged 40 to 55 in good health.

The chain links TRBV27 to TRBJ2-1; 7 nucleotides line up with TRBD2. From germline, CDR1 is MNHEY and CDR2 SMNVEV (reference sequence). The CDR3 is 13 amino acids. CDR3 protein: CAPTSHLYNEQFF. Written as DNA, the CDR3 is TGTGCTCCGACTAGCCACCTATACAATGAGCAGTTCTTC.

The rearrangement uses TRBV28 and TRBJ1-5; D is unclear. Germline V gives CDR1 MDHEN, CDR2 SYDVKM. The CDR3 is 13 amino acids. V was cut by 10 bases and J by 5 bases, with 15 bases left in between. The CDR3 DNA is TGTGCCACAAACTGGGGATTCGATCAGCCCCAGCATTTT. This codes for CATNWGFDQPQHF.

This clonotype appeared a single time. The chain links TRBV15 to TRBJ2-7; TRBD1 matches 9 bases. CDR1 is LNHNV, CDR2 YYDKDF, per germline (reference sequence). After removal of 3 bases from V and 5 bases from J, the junction contained 8 bases not matched to a gene. The CDR3 runs to 15 residues. Written as DNA, the CDR3 is TGTGCCACCAGCAGGCCCGGGACAGGGATCCACGAGCAGTACTTC. Translating it yields CATSRPGTGIHEQYF.

CDR3 sequence (DNA): TGTGCCAGCAGCCGGAGAGGGGAACCCTCTGGAAACACCATATATTTT. It specifies CASSRRGEPSGNTIYF. The V gene is TRBV4-2, the J gene TRBJ1-3, with D tentatively TRBD1 (5 bases). This CDR3 is 16 amino acids long. V lost 4 bases and J 0 bases, leaving 13 bases between the germline ends. The V gene's germline CDR1 is LGHNA and CDR2 YNFKEQ.

This clonotype was observed a few times. The V gene is TRBV19, the J gene TRBJ1-2; D is unclear. This CDR3 is built from 13 residues. V gave up 2 bases and J gave up 0 bases, with 4 bases separating them. CDR1 is LNHDA, CDR2 SQIVND, per germline (reference sequence). This chain's CDR3 is CASSISPNYGYTF. The CDR3 bases are TGTGCCAGTAGTATAAGTCCTAACTATGGCTACACCTTC.

This clonotype came up a few times. The rearrangement uses TRBV7-2 and TRBJ2-3; weak D call: TRBD2 (5 bases). Germline V gene data show CDR1 as SGHTA and CDR2 as FQGNSA. V was trimmed by 8 bases and J by 2 bases, leaving 17 bases between them. The CDR3 runs to 15 residues. The CDR3 sequence: CASQGGPHPTDTQYF. Written as DNA, the CDR3 is TGTGCCAGCCAAGGAGGTCCCCACCCCACAGATACGCAGTATTTT. The complete variable domain, with remaining parts taken from reference TRBV7-2 and TRBJ2-3, reads GAGVSQSPSNKVTEKGKDVELRCDPISGHTALYWYRQSLGQGLEFLIYFQGNSAPDKSGLPSDRFSAERTGGSVSTLTIQRTQQEDSAVYLCASQGGPHPTDTQYFGPGTRLTVL.

V is TRBV11-2 and J is TRBJ2-5; 12 bases match TRBD1. The CDR3 is made up of 16 amino acids. The V and J ends lost 6 bases and 5 bases, in that order; junction bases with no gene match: 10. Germline V gives CDR1 SGHAT, CDR2 FQNNGV. CDR3 region: CASRPIRDRGLETQYF. Written as DNA, the CDR3 is TGTGCCAGCAGACCAATCCGGGACAGGGGGCTGGAGACCCAGTACTTC.

This clonotype was counted only a few times. A single base separates this from a much larger clone, so it may be a read error. The chain carries TRBV7-3 and TRBJ2-1; 11 positions agree with TRBD2. TRBJ2-7 matches the DNA end more closely, so the J call is doubtful. The CDR3 is made up of 19 amino acids. Germline lookup yields CDR1 SGHTA and CDR2 FQGTGA. The CDR3 DNA follows: TGTGCCAGCAGCTTAGTGGTAGCGGGGGGGCCCGGCTCCTACAATGAGCAGTACTTC. Protein product: CASSLVVAGGPGSYNEQYF.

This clonotype was counted between two and nine times. The genes are TRBV24-1 and TRBJ2-5, with TRBD1 identical over 10 bases. The germline V gene has CDR1 KGHDR and CDR2 SFDVKD. The CDR3 covers 15 residues. J was trimmed by 5 bases and V by 3 bases; bases with no gene match: 5. CDR3 in DNA: TGTGCCACCAGTGATCCCGGGACAGGGGAGGAGACCCAGTACTTC. Amino acid sequence: CATSDPGTGEETQYF.

In DNA form, the CDR3 reads TGTGCCAGCACTACCGTAGGACAGGGATTGAACACTGAAGCTTTCTTT. Translation gives CASTTVGQGLNTEAFF. The rearrangement links TRBV6-2 or TRBV6-3 to TRBJ1-1, with 8 bases identical to TRBD1. Trimming removed 7 bases from V and 0 bases from J; junction bases left unmatched: 10. The CDR3 length is 16 residues. Germline V gives CDR1 MNHEY, CDR2 SVGEGT.

The V gene is TRBV9, the J gene TRBJ1-4; D not certain. Germline-derived CDR1 and CDR2 are SGDLS and YYNGEE. Trimming stripped 3 bases from V and 0 bases from J, with 9 bases between. CDR3 length: 15 amino acids. The CDR3 protein is CASSARGATNEKLFF. CDR3 DNA: TGTGCCAGCAGCGCTAGAGGTGCAACTAATGAAAAACTGTTTTTT.

The chain joins TRBV4-2 to TRBJ2-1; tentatively, D is TRBD1 (6 bases). The length of the CDR3 is 16 residues. V was pared by 0 bases and J by 1 base, with 10 bases between. The V gene's germline CDR1 is LGHNA and CDR2 YNFKEQ. The DNA of the CDR3 is TGTGCCAGCAGCCAAGAGAAAAGGGGGTCCTACAATGAGCAGTTCTTC. Residues: CASSQEKRGSYNEQFF.

The CDR3: CASSYSASSYNEQFF. CDR3 DNA sequence: TGTGCCAGCAGTTACTCGGCCAGCTCCTACAATGAGCAGTTCTTC. The chain links TRBV6-2 or TRBV6-3 to TRBJ2-1, with D hard to call. The CDR3 totals 15 residues. V was trimmed by 0 bases and J by 0 bases, leaving 6 bases between them. From germline, CDR1 is MNHEY and CDR2 SVGEGT.

The chain uses TRBV5-1 and TRBJ1-6; 7 bases match TRBD1. CDR1 SGHRS and CDR2 YFSETQ come from the germline V gene. The CDR3 is made up of 14 amino acids. V lost 5 bases to trimming and J lost 7 bases; unmatched junction nucleotides: 6. Here the CDR3 reads CASSHSGGNSPLHF. The DNA for the CDR3 is TGCGCCAGCAGTCATTCAGGGGGGAATTCACCCCTCCACTTT.

The chain links TRBV20-1 to TRBJ2-6, with D possibly matching TRBD1 (6 bases). Germline CDR1 DFQATT, CDR2 SNEGSKA (reference sequence). The CDR3 consists of 19 residues. V was trimmed by 0 bases and J by 0 bases, leaving 18 bases between them. CDR3 amino acids: CSAREVYRVLSSGANVLTF. CDR3 in DNA: TGCAGTGCTAGAGAAGTATACAGGGTCCTAAGCTCTGGGGCCAACGTCCTGACTTTC.

The chain has TRBV5-1 and TRBJ2-1; 12 nucleotides align to TRBD2. CDR3 length equals 18 residues. From germline, CDR1 is SGHRS and CDR2 YFSETQ. V lost 7 bases and J lost 5; bases outside the gene matches: 16. CDR3 residues: CASVPGLAGPRGDNEQFF. CDR3 sequence (DNA): TGCGCCAGCGTACCGGGACTAGCGGGCCCCCGGGGTGACAATGAGCAGTTCTTC.

In this sample, this clonotype turned up a few times. The chain joins TRBV7-3 to TRBJ2-1, with TRBD2 matching over 8 bases. V lost 5 bases to trimming and J lost 4 bases; unmatched junction nucleotides: 10. Germline lookup yields CDR1 SGHTA and CDR2 FQGTGA. The CDR3 consists of 16 residues. CDR3 DNA sequence: TGTGCCAGCAGCCCAACTCGGGGGGGCCTATACAATGAGCAGTTCTTC. It yields the protein CASSPTRGGLYNEQFF.

This clonotype was seen only a few times. The CDR3 nucleotides are TGCAGTGCTATACCGAGGCGGGGCGAGCAGTACTTC. Translation gives CSAIPRRGEQYF. The V gene is TRBV20-1, the J gene TRBJ2-7, with D possibly TRBD2 on 6 matching bases. V was shortened by 4 bases and J by 6 bases, with 13 bases between the two germline ends. Germline CDR1 reads DFQATT; CDR2 reads SNEGSKA (reference sequence). The CDR3 is made up of 12 amino acids.

The chain carries TRBV27 and TRBJ2-3, with TRBD2 matching over 10 bases. Germline values: CDR1 MNHEY, CDR2 SMNVEV (reference sequence). The CDR3 runs 16 residues. V lost 1 base and J lost 8; bases outside the gene matches: 9. The CDR3 spells CASSLYTSGDRGTQYF. The CDR3 nucleotides are TGTGCCAGCAGTTTATATACTAGCGGGGACCGGGGTACGCAGTATTTT.

This clonotype was counted a few times. The J gene is TRBJ2-1, the V gene TRBV11-2, with no clear D. The CDR3 extends over 12 amino acids. V lost 5 bases and J 8 bases, leaving 10 bases between the germline ends. Germline-derived CDR1 and CDR2 are SGHAT and FQNNGV. The CDR3 sequence is CASSVGTDEQFF. The DNA for the CDR3 is TGTGCCAGCAGCGTGGGAACCGATGAGCAGTTCTTC.

This clonotype was found a few times. The chain is built from TRBV10-2 and TRBJ1-2; no clear D gene. The germline V gene has CDR1 WSHSY and CDR2 SAAADI. The CDR3 is 13 amino acids. V lost 0 bases to trimming and J lost 5 bases, with 7 bases between them. This CDR3 reads CASSESVGYGYTF. The CDR3 region has the DNA TGCGCCAGCAGTGAGTCGGTAGGATATGGCTACACCTTC.

The rearrangement links TRBV6-6 to TRBJ1-2; no clear D gene. Germline CDR1 and CDR2: MNHNY and SVGAGI (reference sequence). V dropped 0 bases and J dropped 0 bases, with 8 bases sitting between them. The length of the CDR3 is 15 residues. The CDR3 nucleotides are TGTGCCAGCAGTTACTCCTCAGTAGCTAACTATGGCTACACCTTC. As protein: CASSYSSVANYGYTF.

This chain links TRBV4-3 with TRBJ2-5, with 7 positions matching TRBD2. V lost 1 base, J lost 5 bases, and 10 bases stayed unmatched. The V gene's germline CDR1 is LGHNA and CDR2 YSLEER. This CDR3 spans 16 amino acids. The CDR3 DNA reads TGCGCCAGCAGCCAAGGACAGCGGGGAAACGGGGAGACCCAGTACTTC. Protein product: CASSQGQRGNGETQYF.

The genes are TRBV6-6 and TRBJ2-7; D possibly corresponds to TRBD1 (6 bases). The V end lost 5 bases, the J end lost 2 bases, and 16 bases lay between the germline ends. CDR1 and CDR2 from the germline V gene are MNHNY and SVGAGI (reference sequence). This CDR3 region has 15 residues. CDR3 sequence (DNA): TGTGCCAGCAGTAATGACAGGCCCGGAGCCTACGAGCAGTACTTC. Protein sequence: CASSNDRPGAYEQYF.

The gene calls are TRBV4-2 and TRBJ2-7; 10 positions match TRBD2. This CDR3 comprises 16 residues. Germline-derived CDR1 and CDR2 are LGHNA and YNFKEQ. V lost 0 bases to trimming and J lost 4 bases; unmatched junction nucleotides: 6. The CDR3 is CASSQDTLAGDYEQYF. CDR3 coding DNA: TGTGCCAGCAGCCAAGATACGCTAGCGGGGGATTACGAGCAGTACTTC.

This chain joins TRBV20-1 and TRBJ2-4; 11 bases align to TRBD2. The CDR3 is made up of 16 amino acids. J lost 3 bases, V lost 6 bases, and 10 bases had no gene match. Per the germline V gene, CDR1 is DFQATT and CDR2 is SNEGSKA (reference sequence). This CDR3 is CSARSGGAYGKNIQYF. CDR3 coding DNA: TGCAGTGCCCGTAGCGGGGGGGCTTATGGCAAAAACATTCAGTACTTC.

The gene calls are TRBV27 and TRBJ2-4, with 8 bases fitting TRBD1. Per the germline V gene, CDR1 is MNHEY and CDR2 is SMNVEV (reference sequence). This CDR3 has 10 residues. In DNA, the CDR3 is TGTGCAGCCGACAGGGGCCCCCAGTACTTC. Its translation: CAADRGPQYF.

J is TRBJ2-5 and V is TRBV7-2; 8 nucleotides match TRBD1. Germline CDR1 and CDR2: SGHTA and FQGNSA. The CDR3 totals 15 residues. J lost 4 bases, V lost 8 bases, and 12 bases had no gene match. The CDR3 protein is CASGQGAPLGETQYF. The CDR3 DNA follows: TGTGCCAGCGGCCAGGGGGCACCATTGGGAGAGACCCAGTACTTC. The full variable domain, rest sourced from reference TRBV7-2 and TRBJ2-5, is GAGVSQSPSNKVTEKGKDVELRCDPISGHTALYWYRQSLGQGLEFLIYFQGNSAPDKSGLPSDRFSAERTGGSVSTLTIQRTQQEDSAVYLCASGQGAPLGETQYFGPGTRLLVL.

This clonotype appeared once. The genes are TRBV4-3 and TRBJ1-6; TRBD1 matches at 8 bases. The length of the CDR3 is 15 residues. V was pared by 3 bases and J by 8 bases, with 6 bases of the junction left unmatched. CDR1 is LGHNA, CDR2 YSLEER, per germline. CDR3 DNA sequence: TGCGCCAGCAGCCACGGGACAGGCGGGGATTCACCCCTCCACTTT. The encoded protein is CASSHGTGGDSPLHF.

The chain uses TRBV20-1 and TRBJ2-3; 8 positions agree with TRBD2. The CDR3 contains 14 residues. Germline CDR1 is DFQATT and CDR2 is SNEGSKA (reference sequence). V dropped 8 bases and J dropped 6; count of bases not matched to a gene: 13. This CDR3 is CSPLLAGSADTQYF. The CDR3 nucleotides are TGCAGTCCTCTCTTAGCGGGGAGCGCGGATACGCAGTATTTT.

The V and J genes are TRBV24-1 and TRBJ2-1; D ambiguous. Germline V gene lookup returns CDR1 KGHDR and CDR2 SFDVKD. The CDR3 consists of 15 residues. Trimming removed 4 bases from V and 8 bases from J, with 17 bases in between. The CDR3 loop is CATSDSRQVPDEQFF. As DNA, the CDR3 is TGTGCCACCAGTGACTCCCGGCAGGTCCCCGATGAGCAGTTCTTC.

The V and J genes are TRBV3-1 and TRBJ2-3; 8 positions match TRBD2. Trimming removed 5 bases from V and 0 bases from J; junction bases left unmatched: 13. CDR1 and CDR2 from the germline V gene are LGHDT and YNNKEL (reference sequence). The CDR3 sequence is 18 residues long. The CDR3 reads CASSKAAGGRSSTDTQYF. The CDR3 region has the DNA TGTGCCAGCAGCAAAGCGGCGGGGGGTAGATCTAGCACAGATACGCAGTATTTT.